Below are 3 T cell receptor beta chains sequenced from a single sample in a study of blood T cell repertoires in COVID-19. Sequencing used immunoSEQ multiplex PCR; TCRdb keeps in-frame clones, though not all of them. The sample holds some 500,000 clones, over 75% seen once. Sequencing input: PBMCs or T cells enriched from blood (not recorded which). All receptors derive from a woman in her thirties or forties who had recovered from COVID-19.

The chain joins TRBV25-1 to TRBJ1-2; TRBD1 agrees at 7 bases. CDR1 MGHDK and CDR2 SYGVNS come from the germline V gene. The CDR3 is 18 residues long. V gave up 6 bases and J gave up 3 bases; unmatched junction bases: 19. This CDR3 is CASSLITGGRDSDYGYTF. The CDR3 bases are TGTGCCAGCAGCCTAATTACCGGGGGAAGGGACAGCGACTATGGCTACACCTTC.

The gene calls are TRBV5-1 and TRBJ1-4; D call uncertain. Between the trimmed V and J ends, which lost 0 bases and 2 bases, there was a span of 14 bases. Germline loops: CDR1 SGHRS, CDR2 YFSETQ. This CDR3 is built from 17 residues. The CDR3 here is CASSLAVLPGTNEKLFF. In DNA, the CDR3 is TGCGCCAGCAGCTTGGCGGTGTTACCTGGTACTAATGAAAAACTGTTTTTT.

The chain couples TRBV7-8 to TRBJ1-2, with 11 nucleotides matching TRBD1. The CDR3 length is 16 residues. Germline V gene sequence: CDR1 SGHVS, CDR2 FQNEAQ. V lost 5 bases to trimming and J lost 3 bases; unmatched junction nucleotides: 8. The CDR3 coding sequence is TGTGCCAGCAGCCTCGGCACGGGACAGGGGGACTATGGCTACACCTTC. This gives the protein CASSLGTGQGDYGYTF. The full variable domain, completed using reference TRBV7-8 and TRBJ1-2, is GAGVSQSPRYKVAKRGQDVALRCDPISGHVSLFWYQQALGQGPEFLTYFQNEAQLDKSGLPSDRFFAERPEGSVSTLKIQRTQQEDSAVYLCASSLGTGQGDYGYTFGSGTRLTVV.